This T cell receptor (beta chain) was observed in a study of T cell repertoires in cytomegalovirus infection. From the reads, TCRdb called clonotypes with MiXCR, one entry per CDR3 protein. The sample records a few hundred thousand distinct CDR3 sequences, approximately 15% being singletons. Germline CDR1 and CDR2: LGHNT and FRNRAP. V shed 1 base, J shed 4 bases, and the junction held 14 bases outside the gene matches. This CDR3 spans 19 amino acids. This clonotype was counted many times. Its antigen is not identified. Whole-study findings and limits: The study found HLA-C-restricted CMV-specific TCR beta clonotypes dominating the ex vivo response. Individuals carrying CMV plus the relevant HLA were identified by cumulative frequency of public TCR beta families.

Sequencing was performed on PBMCs. This receptor was obtained from a human donor in good health (CMV status not recorded). Some clones in this sample may be carry-over from other donors' samples. The chain combines TRBV12-5 with TRBJ2-3, with 10 nucleotides matching TRBD2. The CDR3 DNA sequence: TGTGCTAGTGGTTTGGCTTCGCAAAATAGCGGGGGGCAGGCAGATACGCAGTATTTT. Its protein product is CASGLASQNSGGQADTQYF.